These 19 T cell receptor beta chains originate from one sample sequenced in a study of Ad26.COV2.S vaccination and SARS-CoV-2 variants. This table comes from immunoSEQ multiplex PCR, and its TCRdb copy is limited to in-frame clones, with some not included. This table holds around 300,000 clones, more than 85% found once. Treatment meaning: about 20 received Ad26.COV2.S at low or high dose, single or two shots; roughly 5 received placebo; per-sample allocation not given. Following the first vaccine or placebo injection, samples were taken on day 63. The source material was peripheral blood, sampled in a trial of Ad26.COV2.S vaccine versus placebo. Receptor source: a person aged 18 to 65 who received the Ad26.COV2.S COVID-19 vaccine or a placebo.

The chain joins TRBV4-1 to TRBJ2-6; TRBD1 or TRBD2 may be the D gene (6 bases each). V lost 5 bases to trimming and J lost 4 bases, with 9 bases between them. Germline CDR1 and CDR2: MGHRA and YSYEKL. The CDR3 sequence is 14 residues long. CDR3 coding DNA: TGCGCCAGCAGCAGGGGGGACGGGGCCAACGTCCTGACTTTC. Its translation: CASSRGDGANVLTF.

This sequence joins TRBV2 and TRBJ1-1; perhaps TRBD1 as D (5 bases). CDR3 length: 15 amino acids. V gave up 8 bases and J gave up 1 base, with 17 bases separating them. Germline CDR1 is SNHLY and CDR2 is FYNNEI. The CDR3 nucleotides read TGTGCCAGCGATAAGGGGTCCAAAGGGAACACTGAAGCTTTCTTT. Protein sequence: CASDKGSKGNTEAFF.

V is TRBV19 and J is TRBJ1-6; no clear D. This CDR3 spans 15 amino acids. Germline V gives CDR1 LNHDA, CDR2 SQIVND (reference sequence). Trimming removed 6 bases at V and 7 bases at J, with 16 bases between. In nucleotides, the CDR3 is TGTGCCAGTAGGAGACGGATGGACCCCAATTCACCCCTCCACTTT. Translation gives CASRRRMDPNSPLHF.

V gene TRBV2 combines with J gene TRBJ2-7; either TRBD1 or TRBD2 may fit D (5 bases each). Trimming removed 6 bases from V and 8 bases from J, with 17 bases in between. This CDR3 has 13 residues. Germline V gene sequence: CDR1 SNHLY, CDR2 FYNNEI. This chain's CDR3 is CASRPGTGQKQYF. CDR3 coding DNA: TGTGCCAGCAGGCCCGGGACCGGGCAAAAGCAGTACTTC.

The chain combines TRBV3-1 (or the pseudogene TRBV3-2) with TRBJ1-1, with unresolved D. CDR1 is LGHDT and CDR2 is YNNKEL in the germline V gene (reference sequence). The ends were cut back, 5 bases at V and 3 bases at J, with 13 bases in the middle. The CDR3 length is 14 residues. Here the CDR3 reads CASSATKQHTEAFF. CDR3 coding DNA: TGTGCCAGCAGCGCGACAAAACAGCACACTGAAGCTTTCTTT.

The chain couples TRBV24-1 to TRBJ2-1, with 9 bases matching TRBD2. CDR1 and CDR2 (germline): KGHDR, SFDVKD. CDR3 length: 15 residues. The J segment lost 4 bases and the V segment lost 3 bases, leaving 3 bases of the junction unmatched. The CDR3, as DNA: TGTGCCACCAGTGATGCTAGCGGGGCATACAATGAGCAGTTCTTC. This encodes CATSDASGAYNEQFF.

The rearrangement joins TRBV3-1 (or the pseudogene TRBV3-2) to TRBJ2-2; 10 positions match TRBD2. The CDR3 consists of 21 residues. Losses at the gene ends were 0 bases for V and 3 bases for J; bases not matched to a gene: 16. CDR1 and CDR2 from the germline V gene are LGHDT and YNNKEL (reference sequence). DNA of the CDR3: TGTGCCAGCAGCCAAGATCTTGTATTAGCGGGAGGAAGGTACGACACCGGGGAGCTGTTTTTT. Translation gives CASSQDLVLAGGRYDTGELFF.

The V gene is TRBV5-1, the J gene TRBJ2-3, with D unresolved. The CDR3 consists of 16 residues. Germline assignment: CDR1 SGHRS and CDR2 YFSETQ. Trimming left V 0 bases short and J 0 bases short, with 11 bases between. As DNA, the CDR3 is TGCGCCAGCAGCTTGGAGAGCGCTCCTAGCACAGATACGCAGTATTTT. As protein: CASSLESAPSTDTQYF.

This rearrangement joins TRBV7-9 to TRBJ1-1, with a tentative D call TRBD1 (6 bases). V lost 6 bases and J 3 bases, leaving 14 bases between the germline ends. The CDR3 spans 14 residues. The germline V gene has CDR1 SEHNR and CDR2 FQNEAQ (reference sequence). The CDR3 DNA reads as TGTGCCAGCAGGAGGGGGGCCGGGGACACTGAAGCTTTCTTT. Amino acid sequence: CASRRGAGDTEAFF.

This clone was observed once. The chain employs TRBV11-2 and TRBJ1-3; D possibly corresponds to TRBD1 (5 bases). The V gene's germline CDR1 is SGHAT and CDR2 FQNNGV. The CDR3 has 15 amino acids. Trimming stripped 1 base from V and 3 bases from J, with 10 bases between. CDR3: CASSLGGADGNTIYF. CDR3 in DNA: TGTGCCAGCAGCTTAGGAGGGGCCGATGGAAACACCATATATTTT.

This chain connects TRBV7-9 to TRBJ2-7; 7 bases map to TRBD1. CDR1 is SEHNR, CDR2 FQNEAQ, per germline (reference sequence). This CDR3 spans 16 amino acids. With 3 bases clipped from V and 3 bases from J, the junction kept 11 bases outside the gene matches. CDR3 in DNA: TGTGCCAGCAGCTTGACGACTCGACAGGGAAGCTACGAGCAGTACTTC. This gives the protein CASSLTTRQGSYEQYF.

This chain uses TRBV5-1 with TRBJ2-5; D gene ambiguous. Trimming removed 0 bases from V and 1 base from J, with 10 bases in between. Germline CDR1 SGHRS, CDR2 YFSETQ. The CDR3 loop spans 15 amino acids. CDR3 in amino acids: CASSLGGRIQETQYF. The CDR3 DNA reads as TGCGCCAGCAGCTTGGGAGGCAGGATCCAAGAGACCCAGTACTTC.

This clone occurred once. The V call is TRBV7-9, the J call TRBJ2-7, with D possibly TRBD1 on 5 matching bases. The germline V and J ends were trimmed by 5 bases and 0 bases, with 11 bases remaining between them. Germline CDR1 SEHNR, CDR2 FQNEAQ (reference sequence). This CDR3 contains 14 residues. The CDR3 DNA sequence: TGTGCCAGCAGCCTCGACAGTAACTCCTACGAGCAGTACTTC. Translating gives CASSLDSNSYEQYF.

The chain carries TRBV6-2 or TRBV6-3 and TRBJ2-3, with TRBD1 matching 7 bases. Germline CDR1 reads MNHEY; CDR2 reads SVGEGT. V gave up 3 bases and J gave up 3 bases; unmatched junction bases: 3. This CDR3 has 14 residues. The CDR3 sequence: CASSYVRGTDTQYF. CDR3 in DNA: TGTGCCAGCAGTTATGTCAGGGGGACAGATACGCAGTATTTT.

The chain links TRBV4-1 to TRBJ2-3; tentative D call: TRBD2 (6 bases). The length of the CDR3 is 19 residues. V was cut by 5 bases and J by 0 bases, with 24 bases left in between. Germline V gene sequence: CDR1 MGHRA, CDR2 YSYEKL. The CDR3 DNA reads TGCGCCAGCAGCATTAACAGTTGGCGGGAAGGTGTGAGCACAGATACGCAGTATTTT. Amino acids: CASSINSWREGVSTDTQYF.

The J gene is TRBJ1-3, the V gene TRBV7-8; D gene uncertain. The germline gives CDR1 SGHVS, CDR2 FQNEAQ. The V and J ends lost 1 base and 0 bases respectively, with 10 bases between them. This CDR3 is built from 16 residues. In DNA, the CDR3 is TGTGCCAGCAGCTTAGGGCACCCTATCTCTGGAAACACCATATATTTT. Its protein product is CASSLGHPISGNTIYF. The whole variable domain, remainder taken from reference TRBV7-8 and TRBJ1-3, is GAGVSQSPRYKVAKRGQDVALRCDPISGHVSLFWYQQALGQGPEFLTYFQNEAQLDKSGLPSDRFFAERPEGSVSTLKIQRTQQEDSAVYLCASSLGHPISGNTIYFGEGSWLTVV.

This clone was recorded once. The chain is built from TRBV6-6 and TRBJ2-3, with 7 positions matching TRBD1. Looked up from germline, CDR1 is MNHNY and CDR2 is SVGAGI (reference sequence). After removal of 5 bases from V and 0 bases from J, the junction contained 5 bases not matched to a gene. The CDR3 extends over 15 amino acids. CDR3 sequence (DNA): TGTGCCAGCAGTGGTCCGGACAGGAGCACAGATACGCAGTATTTT. This encodes CASSGPDRSTDTQYF.

For the CDR3, the DNA is TGTGCCAGTAGTATATATGCCCAGCGGACTAGGGGTACGCAGTATTTT. Protein product: CASSIYAQRTRGTQYF. This chain uses TRBV19 with TRBJ2-3; 7 nucleotides agree with TRBD2. This CDR3 comprises 16 residues. The germline V gene has CDR1 LNHDA and CDR2 SQIVND (reference sequence). V dropped 2 bases and J dropped 8; count of bases not matched to a gene: 13.

To note about this clone: The junction differs from germline at one of its ends, possibly a read error. The chain is built from TRBV7-3 and TRBJ2-5; 11 nucleotides match TRBD2. The CDR3 consists of 15 residues. CDR1 is SGHTA and CDR2 is FQGTGA in the germline V gene. The CDR3 sequence: CASSVTSGGQETQYF. In nucleotides, the CDR3 is TGTGCCAGCAGCGTAACTAGCGGGGGACAAGAGACCCAGTACTTC.